This T cell receptor beta chain originates from a study of blood T cell repertoires in COVID-19. About the research overall: Acute and convalescent COVID-19 specimens originated in the United States, Italy and Spain. PBMCs, B-cell-depleted T cells, or T cells were the source of the cDNA or gDNA that made up the material.

V lost 5 bases and J lost 7, with 15 bases in between. CDR1 MNHEY and CDR2 SVGAGI come from the germline V gene. This CDR3 region has 14 residues. As processed by the authors: Counts of nucleated cells, estimated from reference gene primer amplification, were obtained. Clones were sequenced by immunoSEQ multiplex PCR, and TCRdb holds only the in-frame ones, with some missing. The V and J calls and clone size were taken over from that table, and D and trimming were inferred from the DNA. The data contain under 300,000 clones, roughly 80% of them singletons. The chain is built from TRBV6-5 and TRBJ2-1; a possible D gene is TRBD2 (6 bases). Sequenced sample: peripheral blood. The receptor was derived from a woman older than 75 with active or convalescent COVID-19. The chain's CDR3 is CASSPGGPSNEQFF. CDR3 nucleotide sequence: TGTGCCAGCAGTCCAGGAGGGCCCTCGAATGAGCAGTTCTTC.